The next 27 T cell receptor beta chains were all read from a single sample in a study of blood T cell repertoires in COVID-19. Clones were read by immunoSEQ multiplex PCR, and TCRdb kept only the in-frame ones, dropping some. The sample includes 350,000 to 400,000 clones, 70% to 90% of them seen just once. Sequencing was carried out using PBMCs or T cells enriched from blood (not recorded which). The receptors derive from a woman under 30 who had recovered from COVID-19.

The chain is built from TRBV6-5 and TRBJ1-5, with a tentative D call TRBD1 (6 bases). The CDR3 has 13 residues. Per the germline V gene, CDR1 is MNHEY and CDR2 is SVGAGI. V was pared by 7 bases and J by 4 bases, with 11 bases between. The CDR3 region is CASTGGRNQPQHF. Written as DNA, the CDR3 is TGTGCCAGCACTGGGGGCCGGAATCAGCCCCAGCATTTT.

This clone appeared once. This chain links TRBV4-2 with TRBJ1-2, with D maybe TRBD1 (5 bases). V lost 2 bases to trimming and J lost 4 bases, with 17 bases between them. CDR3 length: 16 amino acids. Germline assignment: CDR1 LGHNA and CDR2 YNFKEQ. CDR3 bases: TGTGCCAGCAGCCAAATAGGATTACGGGACTCCTATGGCTACACCTTC. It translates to CASSQIGLRDSYGYTF.

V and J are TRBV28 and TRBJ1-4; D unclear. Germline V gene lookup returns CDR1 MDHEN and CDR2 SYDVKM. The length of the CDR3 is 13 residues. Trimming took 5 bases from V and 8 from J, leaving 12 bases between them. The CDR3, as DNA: TGTGCCAGCAGTCCTTACACGGGGGAAAAACTGTTTTTT. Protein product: CASSPYTGEKLFF.

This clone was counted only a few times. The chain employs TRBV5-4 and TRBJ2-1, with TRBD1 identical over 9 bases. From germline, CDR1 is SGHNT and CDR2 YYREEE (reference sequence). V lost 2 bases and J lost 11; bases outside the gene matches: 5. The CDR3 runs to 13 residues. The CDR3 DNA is TGTGCCAGCAGCTTTGGGGACAGGGAAAAGCAGTTCTTC. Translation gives CASSFGDREKQFF.

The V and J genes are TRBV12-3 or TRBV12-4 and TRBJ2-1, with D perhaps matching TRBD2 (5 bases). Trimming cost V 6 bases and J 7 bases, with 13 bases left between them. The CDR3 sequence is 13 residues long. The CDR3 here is CASSHPGGNEQFF. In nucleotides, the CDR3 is TGTGCCAGCAGCCACCCCGGCGGGAATGAGCAGTTCTTC.

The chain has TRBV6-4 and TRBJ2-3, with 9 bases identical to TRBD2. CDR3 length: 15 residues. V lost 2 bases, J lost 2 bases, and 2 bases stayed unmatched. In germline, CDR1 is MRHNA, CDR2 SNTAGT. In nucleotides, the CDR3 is TGTGCCAGCAGTGACGTAGCGGGGGCCACAGATACGCAGTATTTT. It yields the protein CASSDVAGATDTQYF.

DNA of the CDR3: TGCGCCAGCAGCTTGGCCGGACACCTGAACACTGAAGCTTTCTTT. Its translation is CASSLAGHLNTEAFF. The rearrangement uses TRBV5-1 and TRBJ1-1; possible D gene TRBD1, 5 bases. The length of the CDR3 is 15 residues. The ends were cut back, 0 bases at V and 0 bases at J, with 9 bases in the middle. Germline CDR1 and CDR2: SGHRS and YFSETQ.

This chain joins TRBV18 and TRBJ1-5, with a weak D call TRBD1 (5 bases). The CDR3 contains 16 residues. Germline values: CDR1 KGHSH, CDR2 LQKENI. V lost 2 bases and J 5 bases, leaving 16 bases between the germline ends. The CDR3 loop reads CASSPRAGGRDQPQHF. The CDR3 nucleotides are TGTGCCAGCTCACCAAGGGCGGGAGGCAGGGATCAGCCCCAGCATTTT.

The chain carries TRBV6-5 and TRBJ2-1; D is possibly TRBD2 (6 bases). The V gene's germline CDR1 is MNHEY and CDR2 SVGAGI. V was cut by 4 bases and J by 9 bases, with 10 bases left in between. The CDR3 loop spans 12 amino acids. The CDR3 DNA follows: TGTGCCAGCAGTTCAGGCGGGGCTGAGCAGTTCTTC. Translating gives CASSSGGAEQFF.

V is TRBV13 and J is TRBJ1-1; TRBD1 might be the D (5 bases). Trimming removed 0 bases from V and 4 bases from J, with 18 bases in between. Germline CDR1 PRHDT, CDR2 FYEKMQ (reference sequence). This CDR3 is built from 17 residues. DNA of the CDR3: TGTGCCAGCAGCTTAGGCCAATCAGGGTCGTGGGGCACTGAAGCTTTCTTT. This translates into CASSLGQSGSWGTEAFF.

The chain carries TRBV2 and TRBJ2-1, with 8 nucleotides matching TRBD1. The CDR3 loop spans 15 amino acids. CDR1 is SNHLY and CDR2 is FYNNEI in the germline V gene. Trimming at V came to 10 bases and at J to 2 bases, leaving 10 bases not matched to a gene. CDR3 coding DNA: TGTGCCACCACTATGGACAGGGCCCCCTACAATGAGCAGTTCTTC. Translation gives CATTMDRAPYNEQFF.

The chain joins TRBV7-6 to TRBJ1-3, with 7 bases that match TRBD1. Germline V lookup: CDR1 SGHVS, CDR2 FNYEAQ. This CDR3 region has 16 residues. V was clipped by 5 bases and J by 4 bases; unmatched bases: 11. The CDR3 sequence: CASSPGQDYAGNTIYF. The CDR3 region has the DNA TGTGCCAGCAGCCCTGGACAGGACTACGCGGGAAACACCATATATTTT. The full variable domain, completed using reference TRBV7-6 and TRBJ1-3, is GAGVSQSPRYKVTKRGQDVALRCDPISGHVSLYWYRQALGQGPEFLTYFNYEAQQDKSGLPNDRFSAERPEGSISTLTIQRTEQRDSAMYRCASSPGQDYAGNTIYFGEGSWLTVV.

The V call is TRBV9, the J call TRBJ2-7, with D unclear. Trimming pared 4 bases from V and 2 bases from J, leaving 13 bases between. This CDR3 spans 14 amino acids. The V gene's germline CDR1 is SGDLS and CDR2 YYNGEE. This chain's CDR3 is CASSPAASAYEQYF. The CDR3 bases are TGTGCCAGCAGCCCCGCCGCCTCGGCCTACGAGCAGTACTTC. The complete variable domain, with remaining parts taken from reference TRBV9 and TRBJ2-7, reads DSGVTQTPKHLITATGQRVTLRCSPRSGDLSVYWYQQSLDQGLQFLIQYYNGEERAKGNILERFSAQQFPDLHSELNLSSLELGDSALYFCASSPAASAYEQYFGPGTRLTVT.

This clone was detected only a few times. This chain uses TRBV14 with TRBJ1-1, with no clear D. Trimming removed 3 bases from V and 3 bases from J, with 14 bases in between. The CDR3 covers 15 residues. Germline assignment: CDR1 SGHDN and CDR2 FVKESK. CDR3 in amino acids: CASSHRGRVDTEAFF. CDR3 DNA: TGTGCCAGCAGCCACCGTGGTCGCGTGGACACTGAAGCTTTCTTT.

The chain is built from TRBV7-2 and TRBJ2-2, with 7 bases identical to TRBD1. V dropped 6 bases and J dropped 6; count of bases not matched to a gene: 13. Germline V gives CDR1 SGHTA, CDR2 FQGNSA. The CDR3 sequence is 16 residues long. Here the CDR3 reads CASRQTGDSFAGELFF. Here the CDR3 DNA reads TGTGCCAGCAGGCAAACAGGGGATTCTTTCGCCGGGGAGCTGTTTTTT. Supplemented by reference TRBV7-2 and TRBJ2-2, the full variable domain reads GAGVSQSPSNKVTEKGKDVELRCDPISGHTALYWYRQSLGQGLEFLIYFQGNSAPDKSGLPSDRFSAERTGGSVSTLTIQRTQQEDSAVYLCASRQTGDSFAGELFFGEGSRLTVL.

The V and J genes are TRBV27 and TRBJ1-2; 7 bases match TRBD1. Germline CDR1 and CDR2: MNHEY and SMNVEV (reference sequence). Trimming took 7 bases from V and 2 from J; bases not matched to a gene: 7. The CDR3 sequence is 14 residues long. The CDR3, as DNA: TGTGCCAGCACGACAGGGCTAGGGAACTATGGCTACACCTTC. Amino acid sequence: CASTTGLGNYGYTF.

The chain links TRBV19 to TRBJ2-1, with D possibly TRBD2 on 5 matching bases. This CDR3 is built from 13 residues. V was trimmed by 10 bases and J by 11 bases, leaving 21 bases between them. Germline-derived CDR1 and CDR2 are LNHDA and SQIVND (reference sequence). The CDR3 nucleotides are TGTGCCACATCCCACCCCCAGGAGACTAAGCAGTTCTTC. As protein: CATSHPQETKQFF.

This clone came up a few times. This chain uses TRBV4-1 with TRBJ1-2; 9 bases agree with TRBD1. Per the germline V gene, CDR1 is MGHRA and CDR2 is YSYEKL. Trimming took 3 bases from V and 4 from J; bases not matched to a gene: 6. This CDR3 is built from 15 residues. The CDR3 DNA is TGCGCCAGCAGCCAGCCGGGACAGGGTAGCTATGGCTACACCTTC. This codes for CASSQPGQGSYGYTF.

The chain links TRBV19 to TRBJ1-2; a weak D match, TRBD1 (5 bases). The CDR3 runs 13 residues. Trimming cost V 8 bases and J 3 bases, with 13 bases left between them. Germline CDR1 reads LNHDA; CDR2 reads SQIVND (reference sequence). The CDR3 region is CASSKGRDYGYTF. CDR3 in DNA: TGTGCCAGTTCAAAGGGGCGAGACTATGGCTACACCTTC.

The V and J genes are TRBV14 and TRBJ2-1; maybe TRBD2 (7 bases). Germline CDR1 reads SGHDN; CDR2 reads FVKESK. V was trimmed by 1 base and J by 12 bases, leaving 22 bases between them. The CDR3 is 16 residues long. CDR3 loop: CASSQAPGGPILRQFF. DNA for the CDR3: TGTGCCAGCAGCCAAGCCCCCGGGGGGCCGATACTGAGGCAGTTCTTC.

For the CDR3, the DNA is TGTGCCAGCAGGGCAGGGGTGGTAGGCGAGCAGTACTTC. It translates to CASRAGVVGEQYF. The chain combines TRBV7-2 with TRBJ2-7, with TRBD1 as a possible D gene (6 bases). Germline-derived CDR1 and CDR2 are SGHTA and FQGNSA. The CDR3 has 13 residues. V shed 6 bases and J shed 6 bases, with 15 bases lying between them.

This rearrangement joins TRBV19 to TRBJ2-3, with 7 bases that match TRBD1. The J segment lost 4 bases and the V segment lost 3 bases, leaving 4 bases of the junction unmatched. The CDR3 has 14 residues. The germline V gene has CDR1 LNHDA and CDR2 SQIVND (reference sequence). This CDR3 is CASSMRQGADTQYF. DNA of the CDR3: TGTGCCAGTAGTATGCGGCAGGGGGCAGATACGCAGTATTTT.

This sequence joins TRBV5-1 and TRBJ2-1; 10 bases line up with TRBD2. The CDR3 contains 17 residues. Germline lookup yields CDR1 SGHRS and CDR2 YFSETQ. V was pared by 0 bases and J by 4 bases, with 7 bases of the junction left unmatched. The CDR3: CASSLATWTSGYNEQFF. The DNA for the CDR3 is TGCGCCAGCAGCTTGGCGACCTGGACTAGCGGATACAATGAGCAGTTCTTC.

CDR3 bases: TGTGCCAGCAGCTTTAAAGAGGGTTCACCCCTCCACTTT. Residues: CASSFKEGSPLHF. The gene calls are TRBV7-3 and TRBJ1-6, with D hard to call. The V gene lost 3 bases and the J gene lost 9 bases, with 9 bases spanning the gap. The length of the CDR3 is 13 residues. CDR1 is SGHTA and CDR2 is FQGTGA in the germline V gene.

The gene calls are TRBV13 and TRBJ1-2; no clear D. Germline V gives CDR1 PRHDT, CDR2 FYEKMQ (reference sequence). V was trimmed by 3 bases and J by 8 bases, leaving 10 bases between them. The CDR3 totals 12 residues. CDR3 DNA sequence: TGTGCCAGCAGCTTTTTGGGAGAGGGCTACACCTTC. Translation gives CASSFLGEGYTF.

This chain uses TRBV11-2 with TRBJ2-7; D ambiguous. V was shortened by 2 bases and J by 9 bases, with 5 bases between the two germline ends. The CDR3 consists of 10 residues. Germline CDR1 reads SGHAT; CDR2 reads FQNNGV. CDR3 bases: TGTGCCAGCAGCTTAACGGTGCAGTACTTC. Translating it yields CASSLTVQYF.

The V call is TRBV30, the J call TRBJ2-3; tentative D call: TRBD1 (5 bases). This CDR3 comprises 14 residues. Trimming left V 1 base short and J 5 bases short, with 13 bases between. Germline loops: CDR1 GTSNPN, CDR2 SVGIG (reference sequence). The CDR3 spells CAWSGGTIVDTQYF. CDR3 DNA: TGTGCCTGGAGTGGGGGCACCATCGTAGATACGCAGTATTTT.